The 22 T cell receptor beta chains below come from one sample, sequenced in a study of T cell changes during pregnancy in multiple sclerosis. The repertoire was sequenced with immunoSEQ multiplex PCR; TCRdb's copy has only in-frame clones and lacks some. The table includes roughly 50,000 clones, about 92% detected once. The sample consisted of CD4+ T cells from peripheral blood mononuclear cells, taken in the third trimester of pregnancy. These receptor sequences come from a female donor with multiple sclerosis, enrolled in a pregnancy study.

The chain joins TRBV11-2 to TRBJ2-1; D is possibly TRBD1 (6 bases). Per germline, CDR1 SGHAT and CDR2 FQNNGV. V lost 3 bases and J lost 10, with 22 bases in between. This CDR3 comprises 16 residues. CDR3 protein: CASSFEAGANKNEQFF. In nucleotides, the CDR3 is TGTGCCAGCAGCTTCGAGGCAGGGGCCAATAAAAACGAGCAGTTCTTC.

The gene calls are TRBV5-1 and TRBJ2-1; 8 bases agree with TRBD2. The CDR3 loop spans 14 amino acids. Germline loops: CDR1 SGHRS, CDR2 YFSETQ. Trimming took 0 bases from V and 7 from J; bases not matched to a gene: 3. CDR3 DNA sequence: TGCGCCAGCAGCTTGGGACTAGCGAAGAATGAGCAGTTCTTC. It yields the protein CASSLGLAKNEQFF.

This sequence joins TRBV28 and TRBJ2-3; 7 bases fit TRBD2. This CDR3 has 14 amino acids. Germline CDR1 is MDHEN and CDR2 is SYDVKM. The trim removed 2 bases at V and 4 bases at J, leaving 3 bases unmatched. As DNA, the CDR3 is TGTGCCAGCAGTTTAAGGGAGGGTGCAGATACGCAGTATTTT. It encodes CASSLREGADTQYF.

The rearrangement uses TRBV12-2 and TRBJ1-2; TRBD1, the D gene given by the table, was not confirmed from the DNA. TRBV12-2 is a known pseudogene. CDR3 length equals 15 residues. The CDR3 loop reads CASRLVSPATDGYTF. CDR3 nucleotides: TGTGCAAGTCGCTTAGTCTCCCCGGCCACAGATGGCTACACCTTC.

This chain connects TRBV7-8 to TRBJ2-7, with 8 bases that match TRBD2. The germline CDR1 and CDR2 sequences are SGHVS and FQNEAQ. V shed 1 base, J shed 3 bases, and the junction held 5 bases outside the gene matches. CDR3 length: 15 amino acids. The CDR3 DNA sequence: TGTGCCAGCAGCTTAGGGAGCGGGAGTGTCTACGAGCAGTACTTC. It yields the protein CASSLGSGSVYEQYF. Full variable domain (rest looked up from reference TRBV7-8 and TRBJ2-7): GAGVSQSPRYKVAKRGQDVALRCDPISGHVSLFWYQQALGQGPEFLTYFQNEAQLDKSGLPSDRFFAERPEGSVSTLKIQRTQQEDSAVYLCASSLGSGSVYEQYFGPGTRLTVT.

The V call is TRBV6-5, the J call TRBJ1-2; TRBD1 matches at 9 bases. CDR1 and CDR2 from the germline V gene are MNHEY and SVGAGI. The CDR3 totals 14 residues. After removal of 7 bases from V and 6 bases from J, the junction contained 9 bases not matched to a gene. This chain's CDR3 is CASTGPGQGHGYTF. CDR3 nucleotides: TGTGCCAGCACCGGCCCCGGACAGGGGCATGGCTACACCTTC.

The J gene is TRBJ1-3, the V gene TRBV6-5; D not certain. Germline V lookup: CDR1 MNHEY, CDR2 SVGAGI. This CDR3 has 13 residues. V was trimmed by 6 bases and J by 0 bases, leaving 6 bases between them. Written as DNA, the CDR3 is TGTGCCAGCAGCCGCGACTCTGGAAACACCATATATTTT. Residues: CASSRDSGNTIYF.

The genes are TRBV6-6 and TRBJ1-1, with TRBD1 identical over 10 bases. This CDR3 is 15 amino acids long. V dropped 8 bases and J dropped 4; count of bases not matched to a gene: 10. Per the germline V gene, CDR1 is MNHNY and CDR2 is SVGAGI (reference sequence). The DNA of the CDR3 is TGTGCCAGCGGACCAGACAGGGGGCGAAGCACTGAAGCTTTCTTT. Protein product: CASGPDRGRSTEAFF.

The chain uses TRBV28 and TRBJ1-5, with a weak D call TRBD1 (5 bases). The CDR3 is 13 residues long. The germline gives CDR1 MDHEN, CDR2 SYDVKM. Trimming pared 7 bases from V and 7 bases from J, leaving 14 bases between. The DNA for the CDR3 is TGTGCCAGCAATTCAGGGACTAGCCAGCCCCAGCATTTT. It translates to CASNSGTSQPQHF.

This CDR3 is CSLVENTEAFF. The CDR3 DNA is TGCAGCCTAGTGGAGAACACTGAAGCTTTCTTT. This sequence joins TRBV20-1 and TRBJ1-1; D uncertain. The V gene's germline CDR1 is DFQATT and CDR2 SNEGSKA (reference sequence). This CDR3 contains 11 residues.

V usage is TRBV6-5 and J usage is TRBJ1-6; 8 bases fit TRBD1. CDR1 and CDR2 (germline): MNHEY, SVGAGI. J was trimmed by 7 bases and V by 6 bases; bases with no gene match: 5. This CDR3 is built from 14 residues. CDR3 protein: CASRPGTGNSPLHF. CDR3 DNA: TGTGCCAGCAGACCCGGGACAGGCAATTCACCCCTCCACTTT.

This clone has just one count. The chain uses TRBV27 and TRBJ2-7; the match to TRBD2 covers 10 bases. The J segment lost 3 bases and the V segment lost 6 bases, leaving 8 bases of the junction unmatched. The CDR3 sequence is 15 residues long. The germline V gene has CDR1 MNHEY and CDR2 SMNVEV (reference sequence). The CDR3 spells CASRLAGDPHYEQYF. The CDR3 DNA is TGTGCCAGCAGGCTAGCGGGGGATCCTCACTACGAGCAGTACTTC.

V is TRBV18 and J is TRBJ1-1, with a tentative D call TRBD1 (5 bases). This CDR3 is 14 amino acids long. Per germline, CDR1 KGHSH and CDR2 LQKENI. V gave up 6 bases and J gave up 1 base, with 12 bases separating them. The chain's CDR3 is CASSRDRRNTEAFF. Here the CDR3 DNA reads TGTGCCAGCTCCCGCGACAGAAGGAACACTGAAGCTTTCTTT.

The chain carries TRBV11-2 and TRBJ1-4; D is possibly TRBD1 (6 bases). Trimming pared 5 bases from V and 3 bases from J, leaving 16 bases between. CDR3 length equals 16 residues. In germline, CDR1 is SGHAT, CDR2 FQNNGV. CDR3 region: CASSPNNRAANEKLFF. The CDR3 nucleotides read TGTGCCAGCAGCCCCAATAACAGGGCCGCTAATGAAAAACTGTTTTTT.

The chain has TRBV27 and TRBJ2-3; 9 nucleotides agree with TRBD1. This CDR3 is 17 amino acids long. V dropped 5 bases and J dropped 0; count of bases not matched to a gene: 9. Germline CDR1 is MNHEY and CDR2 is SMNVEV (reference sequence). CDR3 protein: CASSALDRGWSTDTQYF. The CDR3 DNA reads TGTGCCAGCAGTGCGCTGGACAGGGGATGGAGCACAGATACGCAGTATTTT.

With regard to this clone: Other DNA sequences in the sample encode the same CDR3. The CDR3 sequence: CASSYRRNTEAFF. CDR3 nucleotide sequence: TGTGCCAGCAGTTACCGTAGGAACACTGAAGCTTTCTTT. The V call is TRBV27, the J call TRBJ1-1, with no clear D. This CDR3 comprises 13 residues. V was clipped by 4 bases and J by 1 base, with 7 bases between them. The V gene's germline CDR1 is MNHEY and CDR2 SMNVEV (reference sequence).

This clone was picked up one time. V usage is TRBV5-1 and J usage is TRBJ2-7, with D unresolved. This CDR3 is 13 amino acids long. The germline gives CDR1 SGHRS, CDR2 YFSETQ. Trimming left V 0 bases short and J 3 bases short, with 7 bases between. The CDR3 DNA is TGCGCCAGCAGCTTGGCCGAGTACTACGAGCAGTACTTC. Its translation: CASSLAEYYEQYF.

In its sample, this clone was seen once. The rearrangement joins TRBV5-4 to TRBJ1-1; D is perhaps TRBD1 (5 bases). This CDR3 has 15 amino acids. Trimming removed 2 bases from V and 0 bases from J, with 11 bases in between. Germline loops: CDR1 SGHNT, CDR2 YYREEE (reference sequence). DNA for the CDR3: TGTGCCAGCAGCTTTCCAGGGCCCATGAACACTGAAGCTTTCTTT. It is translated as CASSFPGPMNTEAFF.

The chain is built from TRBV10-1 and TRBJ2-7; 7 bases line up with TRBD1. With 4 bases clipped from V and 7 bases from J, the junction kept 7 bases outside the gene matches. This CDR3 region has 13 residues. CDR1 and CDR2 (germline): WNHNN, SYGVQD (reference sequence). CDR3 amino acids: CASSGGQPGEQYF. In DNA form, the CDR3 reads TGCGCCAGCAGTGGGGGACAGCCGGGGGAGCAGTACTTC.

The CDR3 nucleotides are TGTGCCAGCAGTGAAACAGGGGCCCTTATCGGAGGTCAGCCCCAGCATTTT. As protein: CASSETGALIGGQPQHF. V gene TRBV2 combines with J gene TRBJ1-5; TRBD1 matches at 7 bases. The CDR3 runs to 17 residues. V shed 2 bases, J shed 6 bases, and the junction held 13 bases outside the gene matches. Germline loops: CDR1 SNHLY, CDR2 FYNNEI.

The table lists this clone with a count of one. In the same sample, other DNA sequences code for this CDR3. The chain has TRBV6-1 and TRBJ1-2; no definite D call. V shed 8 bases and J shed 3 bases, with 10 bases lying between them. In germline, CDR1 is MNHNS, CDR2 SASEGT. CDR3 length: 12 residues. The CDR3 is CASSAADYGYTF. Here the CDR3 DNA reads TGTGCCAGCTCTGCAGCGGACTATGGCTACACCTTC.

The CDR3 nucleotides read TGCGCCAGCAGCCGTCGGGACAAAACTGAAGAGACCCAGTACTTC. This encodes CASSRRDKTEETQYF. The rearrangement uses TRBV10-2 and TRBJ2-5, with D tentatively TRBD1 (6 bases). Germline values: CDR1 WSHSY, CDR2 SAAADI. CDR3 length equals 15 residues. Trimming shortened V by 6 bases and J by 3 bases, and 17 bases separated the two germline ends.